The source of this T cell receptor beta chain is a study of shared clonotypes between healthy human individuals. As concerns this clone: Its antigen is not known.

Produced via immunoSEQ multiplex PCR; TCRdb's table is partial and in-frame only. The sample includes about 470,000 clones, 79% of them seen just once. Germline V gives CDR1 MGHDK, CDR2 SYGVNS. The ends were cut back, 3 bases at V and 16 bases at J, with 13 bases in the middle. This CDR3 comprises 12 residues. Study-wide results and caveats: The small donor group covered limited genetic and exposure diversity.

The V and J genes are TRBV25-1 and TRBJ1-6; possibly TRBD1 for D (5 bases). Sequenced sample: PBMCs. The receptor's source is a woman aged 40 to 55 in good health. Some clones in this sample may be carry-over from other donors' samples. This CDR3 reads CASSDQGRELHF. The CDR3 nucleotides read TGTGCCAGCAGTGATCAGGGCAGGGAGCTCCACTTT.